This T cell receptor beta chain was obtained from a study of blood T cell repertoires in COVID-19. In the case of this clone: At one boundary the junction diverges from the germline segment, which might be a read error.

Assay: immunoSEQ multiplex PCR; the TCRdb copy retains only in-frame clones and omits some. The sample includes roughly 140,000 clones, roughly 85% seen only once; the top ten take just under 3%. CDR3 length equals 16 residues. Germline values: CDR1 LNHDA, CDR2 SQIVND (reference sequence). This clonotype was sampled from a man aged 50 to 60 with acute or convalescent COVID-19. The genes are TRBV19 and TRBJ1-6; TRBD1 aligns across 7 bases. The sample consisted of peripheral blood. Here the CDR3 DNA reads TGTGTCAGTAGAAAACTCCGGGACAGTTATAATTCACCCCTCCACTTT. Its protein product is CVSRKLRDSYNSPLHF.